Sequencing of this T cell receptor (beta chain) was carried out in a study of beta chain features in type 1 diabetes. Investigators reverse transcribed all isolated RNA, so they sequenced expressed TCRB transcripts. The repertoire was sequenced with immunoSEQ multiplex PCR; TCRdb's copy has only in-frame clones and lacks some. Of 140,000 to 150,000 clones listed, under 60% are singletons. One heparinised draw, averaging roughly 100 mL, was taken per donor. Sorting of CD4+ naive, central memory, regulatory and stem cell-like memory cells was performed via CD45RO/CCR7/CD25/CD127/CD95/CD27. The CDR3 is 15 residues long. CDR1 SQVTM and CDR2 ANQGSEA come from the germline V gene. The V gene end was trimmed by 6 bases and the J gene end by 4 bases; junction bases not matched to a gene: 12.

The chain joins TRBV29-1 to TRBJ2-1; TRBD1 aligns across 7 bases. The clonotype originates from a young man in good health. The sample taken for sequencing was Tregs from blood. DNA of the CDR3: TGCAGCGTACCCGGGACAGTTAGCACGTACAATGAGCAGTTCTTC. Its translation is CSVPGTVSTYNEQFF.